This TCR beta chain is drawn from a study of patients and donors after allogeneic stem cell transplantation. The CDR3 has 15 residues. Trimming stripped 5 bases from V and 4 bases from J, with 16 bases between. Looked up from germline, CDR1 is LGHDT and CDR2 is YNNKEL (reference sequence). TCRdb used MiXCR to reprocess the RT-PCR reads, holding one entry per CDR3 protein. Here the sample spans 920,000 or so distinct CDR3 sequences, more than 15% being singletons. The rearrangement uses TRBV3-1 and TRBJ2-3; D might be TRBD1 or TRBD2, each matching 6 bases. Specimen: blood, either unsorted or a sorted T cell fraction (not recorded which). This clonotype was obtained from a human donor who was either an allogeneic HSCT recipient or a stem cell or donor lymphocyte infusion donor (not recorded which). It is not recorded whose cells these are; they may come from a transplant donor. Here the CDR3 reads CASSRGVGVSDTQYF. Here the CDR3 DNA reads TGTGCCAGCAGCAGGGGGGTAGGGGTGTCAGATACGCAGTATTTT.